Presented here are 20 T cell receptor beta chains from one specimen sequenced in a study of blood T cell repertoires in COVID-19. TCRdb's copy holds only in-frame clones and misses some; the assay was immunoSEQ multiplex PCR. The data show hundreds of thousands of clones, roughly 85% seen once. Sequencing was done on a sample of peripheral blood. The receptors originated from a human donor in a cohort sampled during active COVID-19.

This rearrangement joins TRBV2 to TRBJ2-6, with D possibly being TRBD1 (6 bases). Germline CDR1 is SNHLY and CDR2 is FYNNEI. V dropped 5 bases and J dropped 2 bases, with 13 bases sitting between them. The CDR3 runs 16 residues. This CDR3 is CASSYDRSAGANVLTF. As DNA, the CDR3 is TGTGCCAGCAGTTACGACAGGTCGGCTGGGGCCAACGTCCTGACTTTC.

Written as DNA, the CDR3 is TGTGCCAGCAGCCCTCGCGGGGTGCAGGGAAACACCATATATTTT. Translating gives CASSPRGVQGNTIYF. The chain has TRBV7-9 and TRBJ1-3; D ambiguous. Germline V CDR1 and CDR2: SEHNR, FQNEAQ (reference sequence). CDR3 length equals 15 residues. Trimming removed 5 bases at V and 4 bases at J, with 15 bases between.

V and J are TRBV27 and TRBJ2-3, with TRBD2 matching 8 bases. The CDR3 extends over 15 amino acids. Germline V gives CDR1 MNHEY, CDR2 SMNVEV (reference sequence). The ends lost 2 bases at V and 4 bases at J; junction bases unmatched: 5. Written as DNA, the CDR3 is TGTGCCAGCAGTTTACGGCGAGCGGGAGCAGATACGCAGTATTTT. The encoded protein is CASSLRRAGADTQYF.

The rearrangement links TRBV3-1 (or the pseudogene TRBV3-2) to TRBJ1-1; D gene unclear. Trimming took off 4 bases at V and 0 bases at J, with 12 bases between the two ends. Germline CDR1 and CDR2: LGHDT and YNNKEL (reference sequence). CDR3 size: 15 residues. CDR3 sequence: CASSLRGSMNTEAFF. CDR3 nucleotides: TGTGCCAGCAGCCTCCGAGGCTCGATGAACACTGAAGCTTTCTTT.

The J gene is TRBJ1-5, the V gene TRBV30; tentatively, D is TRBD1 (6 bases). Between the trimmed V and J ends, which lost 2 bases and 6 bases, there was a span of 14 bases. CDR3 size: 14 residues. Germline V CDR1 and CDR2: GTSNPN, SVGIG (reference sequence). In DNA, the CDR3 is TGTGCCTGGAGTACGTTACAGGGAAGTCAGCCCCAGCATTTT. It encodes CAWSTLQGSQPQHF.

A single count supports this clone. V and J are TRBV7-2 and TRBJ2-1, with 7 bases lining up with TRBD2. V dropped 4 bases and J dropped 0; count of bases not matched to a gene: 6. Germline V CDR1 and CDR2: SGHTA, FQGNSA. The CDR3 has 16 amino acids. In nucleotides, the CDR3 is TGTGCCAGCAGCTCCGAGCGGGATCCCTCCTACAATGAGCAGTTCTTC. Translating gives CASSSERDPSYNEQFF.

This clone came up once. The chain links TRBV3-1 (or the pseudogene TRBV3-2) to TRBJ2-3; D is unresolved. The germline CDR1 and CDR2 sequences are LGHDT and YNNKEL (reference sequence). The CDR3 covers 14 residues. V was clipped by 0 bases and J by 4 bases, with 8 bases between them. The CDR3 spells CASSQDGVADTQYF. For the CDR3, the DNA is TGTGCCAGCAGCCAAGATGGAGTCGCAGATACGCAGTATTTT.

This chain links TRBV12-3 or TRBV12-4 with TRBJ2-1, with D maybe TRBD1 (5 bases). The CDR3 covers 13 residues. The V gene lost 3 bases and the J gene lost 7 bases, with 10 bases spanning the gap. CDR3 nucleotides: TGTGCCAGCAGTTTGGGGCAGCTGAATGAGCAGTTCTTC. It specifies CASSLGQLNEQFF.

The sample holds one count of this clone. The chain has TRBV6-5 and TRBJ2-7, with 8 positions matching TRBD2. Trimming at V came to 8 bases and at J to 6 bases, leaving 15 bases not matched to a gene. The CDR3 spans 15 residues. Germline V gene sequence: CDR1 MNHEY, CDR2 SVGAGI. DNA for the CDR3: TGTGCCAGCTGGCCTTCCGGTAGCGGGATGCGCGAGCAGTACTTC. It is translated as CASWPSGSGMREQYF.

Only a few counts were recorded for this clone. This rearrangement joins TRBV28 to TRBJ2-7; perhaps TRBD2 as D (5 bases). Germline-derived CDR1 and CDR2 are MDHEN and SYDVKM. V lost 3 bases, J lost 7 bases, and 13 bases lay in between. The CDR3 spans 13 residues. The CDR3 protein is CASSLPALDEQYF. The CDR3, as DNA: TGTGCCAGCAGTTTGCCCGCACTAGATGAGCAGTACTTC.

The CDR3 spells CASSLRAGAGELFF. CDR3 bases: TGTGCCAGCAGCTTACGTGCGGGGGCCGGGGAGCTGTTTTTT. The J gene is TRBJ2-2, the V gene TRBV7-9; TRBD2 agrees at 7 bases. The CDR3 contains 14 residues. Germline CDR1 is SEHNR and CDR2 is FQNEAQ (reference sequence). J gave up 6 bases and V 2 bases, and 3 bases lay outside the gene matches.

The V and J genes are TRBV6-5 and TRBJ1-2, with 7 nucleotides matching TRBD1. V shed 6 bases, J shed 5 bases, and the junction held 9 bases outside the gene matches. There are 14 residues in the CDR3. The germline V gene encodes CDR1 MNHEY and CDR2 SVGAGI. The DNA for the CDR3 is TGTGCCAGCAGGACGGACAGGAGAGGGTATGGCTACACCTTC. Translation gives CASRTDRRGYGYTF.

The sample holds a few counts of this clone. The rearrangement links TRBV5-8 to TRBJ1-1; D is undetermined. The V gene's germline CDR1 is SGHTS and CDR2 YDEGEE. V shed 8 bases and J shed 0 bases, with 11 bases lying between them. The CDR3 runs 13 residues. The DNA of the CDR3 is TGTGCCAGTCCTACTGAGATGAACACTGAAGCTTTCTTT. Its translation: CASPTEMNTEAFF.

This chain joins TRBV28 and TRBJ1-6; no firm D call. The CDR3 is made up of 13 amino acids. The V end was cut by 4 bases, the J end by 6 bases, with 7 bases between. CDR1 and CDR2 from the germline V gene are MDHEN and SYDVKM. The CDR3 here is CASSSPRNSPLHF. The CDR3 nucleotides are TGTGCCAGCAGTTCCCCCCGTAATTCACCCCTCCACTTT.

The chain joins TRBV7-2 to TRBJ2-3, with 7 bases matching TRBD2. Per the germline V gene, CDR1 is SGHTA and CDR2 is FQGNSA. The junction had 8 bases not matched to a gene; V was cut back by 4 bases and J by 4 bases. The CDR3 extends over 15 amino acids. The chain's CDR3 is CASSSAGGRADTQYF. The CDR3 DNA reads TGTGCCAGCAGCTCAGCTGGAGGGAGGGCAGATACGCAGTATTTT.

V is TRBV5-4 and J is TRBJ1-6; D call uncertain. From germline, CDR1 is SGHNT and CDR2 YYREEE (reference sequence). Deletions cut 3 bases from V and 10 bases from J, with 14 bases between. The CDR3 is made up of 14 amino acids. The CDR3 DNA reads as TGTGCCAGCAGCTCCCCCCGGACGGGGTCACCCCTCCACTTT. This translates into CASSSPRTGSPLHF.

The J gene is TRBJ2-2, the V gene TRBV10-1; 8 bases are a match to TRBD2. The ends lost 6 bases at V and 2 bases at J; junction bases unmatched: 2. Germline values: CDR1 WNHNN, CDR2 SYGVQD (reference sequence). CDR3 length equals 14 residues. This CDR3 is CASSGRANTGELFF. DNA of the CDR3: TGCGCCAGCAGCGGGAGGGCCAACACCGGGGAGCTGTTTTTT.

The chain uses TRBV10-1 and TRBJ2-7; 8 bases are a match to TRBD2. This CDR3 spans 18 amino acids. With 2 bases clipped from V and 2 bases from J, the junction kept 14 bases outside the gene matches. Germline lookup yields CDR1 WNHNN and CDR2 SYGVQD (reference sequence). Here the CDR3 reads CASSERLSAGGSTYEQYF. The CDR3 DNA sequence: TGCGCCAGCAGTGAGCGGCTTTCGGCGGGAGGATCTACCTACGAGCAGTACTTC.

This sequence joins TRBV25-1 and TRBJ1-2, with 9 nucleotides matching TRBD1. Germline lookup yields CDR1 MGHDK and CDR2 SYGVNS. CDR3 length equals 18 residues. V shed 5 bases and J 4 bases; nucleotides not matched to a gene: 17. CDR3 protein: CASSPVVHRDRALYGYTF. DNA for the CDR3: TGTGCCAGCAGTCCCGTTGTTCACCGGGACAGGGCCCTCTATGGCTACACCTTC.

This CDR3 is CASSESGYGEQYF. CDR3 in DNA: TGCGCCAGCAGTGAGTCCGGGTACGGCGAGCAGTACTTC. The V call is TRBV10-1, the J call TRBJ2-7; the D is unclear. Looked up from germline, CDR1 is WNHNN and CDR2 is SYGVQD (reference sequence). The CDR3 length is 13 residues. V dropped 0 bases and J dropped 6 bases, with 9 bases sitting between them.